Listed below are T cell receptor beta chains from one sample, sequenced in a study of spatial heterogeneity in lung cancer. TCRdb passed the 5' RACE reads through MiXCR, listing each CDR3 protein once. The sample yields about 22,000 distinct CDR3 sequences, roughly 3% seen once. This sample comprised lung tumor tissue, obtained at surgery. These receptors all stem from a male donor with early-stage non-small cell lung cancer. Both conserved end residues are trimmed from each CDR3. The listing skips clone size in some rows; elsewhere it reads once, few, many or a size class.

J: TRBJ1-2; size: many; length: 13; V: TRBV5-8; CDR3: ASSSGTGRGYGYT
J: TRBJ1-3; size: many; length: 15; V: TRBV6-6; CDR3: ASSRDREIRSGNTIY
J: TRBJ2-3; size: many; length: 9; V: TRBV24-1; CDR3: ATGGIDTQY
J: TRBJ2-7; size: many; length: 12; V: TRBV25-1; CDR3: ASSSDRGAYEQY
J: TRBJ2-5; size: many; length: 13; V: TRBV7-9; CDR3: ASSLPPGGLETQY
J: TRBJ2-1; size: NA; length: 12; V: TRBV29-1; CDR3: SVGGGISYNEQF
J: TRBJ2-1; size: many; length: 13; V: TRBV24-1; CDR3: ATSLTGSSYNEQF
J: TRBJ1-2; size: many; length: 12; V: TRBV7-3; CDR3: ASSFLGPMDGYT
J: TRBJ1-2; size: many; length: 11; V: TRBV7-2; CDR3: ASSLGVLSGYT
J: TRBJ2-1; size: NA; length: 12; V: TRBV15; CDR3: ATSRAPDYPEQF
J: TRBJ1-1; size: many; length: 12; V: TRBV5-1; CDR3: ASSWGTGEAEAF
J: TRBJ2-7; size: many; length: 13; V: TRBV20-1; CDR3: SARDVGQGTYEQY
J: TRBJ2-5; size: medium-sized; length: 13; V: TRBV7-7; CDR3: ASSPEGRRRETQY
J: TRBJ2-2; size: many; length: 15; V: TRBV7-2; CDR3: ASSLALAGDGSGELF
J: TRBJ2-3; size: many; length: 15; V: TRBV5-1; CDR3: ASSVGSSGARTDTQY
J: TRBJ2-5; size: many; length: 14; V: TRBV5-1; CDR3: ASSLVTAGPEETQY
J: TRBJ1-1; size: many; length: 11; V: TRBV5-1; CDR3: ASRWTGGPEAF
J: TRBJ2-3; size: many; length: 12; V: TRBV7-2; CDR3: ATKLTGAVDTQY
J: TRBJ1-1; size: many; length: 11; V: TRBV20-1; CDR3: SARKGIKTEAF
J: TRBJ2-2; size: many; length: 13; V: TRBV7-8; CDR3: ASRAAELNTGELF
J: TRBJ2-1; size: many; length: 13; V: TRBV7-2; CDR3: ASSFTGTRYNEQF
J: TRBJ2-5; size: many; length: 13; V: TRBV12-3/TRBV12-4; CDR3: ASSLQSSRQETQY
J: TRBJ2-1; size: many; length: 9; V: TRBV12-3/TRBV12-4; CDR3: ASSLGVEQF
J: TRBJ2-3; size: many; length: 11; V: TRBV11-3; CDR3: ASSPAFGDTQY
J: TRBJ2-6; size: many; length: 13; V: TRBV12-3/TRBV12-4; CDR3: ASTGGQGGANVLT
J: TRBJ2-3; size: many; length: 16; V: TRBV5-1; CDR3: ASRSNSGRASQTDTQY
J: TRBJ2-2; size: many; length: 16; V: TRBV5-1; CDR3: ASSPYRGAGENTGELF
J: TRBJ2-1; size: many; length: 13; V: TRBV5-1; CDR3: ASSLGLAGVNEQF
J: TRBJ2-1; size: many; length: 13; V: TRBV2; CDR3: ASSFRGSDYNEQF
J: TRBJ2-3; size: many; length: 14; V: TRBV9; CDR3: ASSPGVLAATDTQY
J: TRBJ1-1; size: many; length: 12; V: TRBV3-1; CDR3: ASSYDRKNTEAF
J: TRBJ1-5; size: many; length: 14; V: TRBV20-1; CDR3: SARDLRTGGNQPQH
J: TRBJ2-1; size: many; length: 13; V: TRBV3-1; CDR3: ASSPSGRWYNEQF
J: TRBJ2-7; size: many; length: 14; V: TRBV24-1; CDR3: ATSDSRTSAFYEQY
J: TRBJ1-2; size: many; length: 12; V: TRBV27; CDR3: ASSPEDSNYGYT
J: TRBJ1-2; size: many; length: 13; V: TRBV6-5; CDR3: ASSYTPVAGRGYT
J: TRBJ1-1; size: many; length: 12; V: TRBV12-3/TRBV12-4; CDR3: ASNLGGGIPEAF
J: TRBJ2-1; size: NA; length: 15; V: TRBV14; CDR3: ASSPLRTSGRGPEQF
J: TRBJ2-2; size: many; length: 14; V: TRBV5-6; CDR3: ASSRARGVETGELF
J: TRBJ1-2; size: many; length: 12; V: TRBV10-3; CDR3: ATSRGITNYGYT
J: TRBJ1-1; size: many; length: 15; V: TRBV7-6; CDR3: ASSPGAGTGLHTEAF
J: TRBJ2-1; size: many; length: 14; V: TRBV11-3; CDR3: ASSFARESFSNEQF
J: TRBJ1-2; size: many; length: 9; V: TRBV29-1; CDR3: SGTQDLSYT
J: TRBJ2-2; size: many; length: 14; V: TRBV5-1; CDR3: ASRLEGRGLAGELF
J: TRBJ1-4; size: many; length: 10; V: TRBV20-1; CDR3: SARQIGEKLF
J: TRBJ2-2; size: many; length: 12; V: TRBV28; CDR3: ASSLTAVTGELF
J: TRBJ2-7; size: many; length: 14; V: TRBV9; CDR3: ASSVGYGYSSYEQY
J: TRBJ1-1; size: many; length: 12; V: TRBV11-2; CDR3: ASSLGQGGTEAF
J: TRBJ1-1; size: many; length: 9; V: TRBV2; CDR3: ASRRDTEAF
J: TRBJ1-1; size: many; length: 13; V: TRBV15; CDR3: ATSRGGAGNTEAF
J: TRBJ1-4; size: many; length: 13; V: TRBV6-6; CDR3: ASSYSHRVNEKLF